The 10 T cell receptor beta chains below were found in one sample sequenced in a study of T cells of healthy individuals. Via MiXCR, TCRdb re-called the 5' RACE reads, giving one row per CDR3 protein. In the table there are about 96,000 distinct CDR3 sequences, under 20% of which are singletons. These receptor sequences come from a human donor in good health.

This clonotype was seen ten or more times. The chain combines TRBV29-1 with TRBJ2-5; 12 bases match TRBD2. CDR1 SQVTM and CDR2 ANQGSEA come from the germline V gene. The CDR3 contains 15 residues. The trim removed 5 bases at V and 2 bases at J, leaving 6 bases unmatched. CDR3: CSVTQTSGGQETQYF. As DNA, the CDR3 is TGCAGCGTTACCCAGACTAGCGGGGGACAAGAGACCCAGTACTTC.

This clonotype was observed a handful of times. The V gene is TRBV13, the J gene TRBJ2-3; the match to TRBD2 covers 9 bases. Germline lookup yields CDR1 PRHDT and CDR2 FYEKMQ (reference sequence). Trimming removed 5 bases from V and 3 bases from J; junction bases left unmatched: 9. The CDR3 has 16 residues. CDR3 bases: TGTGCCAGCAGCACATTCGAGCGGGGGGCTACAGATACGCAGTATTTT. Encoded protein: CASSTFERGATDTQYF.

The chain carries TRBV20-1 and TRBJ1-1, with D tentatively TRBD1 (6 bases). Germline CDR1 reads DFQATT; CDR2 reads SNEGSKA (reference sequence). V lost 2 bases and J lost 0, with 10 bases in between. This CDR3 has 14 residues. CDR3 bases: TGCAGTGCTAGACGAGGGGGGATGAACACTGAAGCTTTCTTT. Encoded protein: CSARRGGMNTEAFF.

The rearrangement uses TRBV20-1 and TRBJ2-1; D is perhaps TRBD2 (6 bases). Germline-derived CDR1 and CDR2 are DFQATT and SNEGSKA (reference sequence). The CDR3 extends over 13 amino acids. Trimming removed 3 bases at V and 7 bases at J, with 13 bases between. CDR3 sequence (DNA): TGCAGTGCTAGCTCCCCGCTAGCGAATGAGCAGTTCTTC. It specifies CSASSPLANEQFF.

Ten or more counts support this clonotype. The CDR3: CASRPLATTGELFF. The CDR3 nucleotides are TGTGCCAGCAGGCCGCTAGCCACAACCGGGGAGCTGTTTTTT. The V call is TRBV28, the J call TRBJ2-2; maybe TRBD2 (5 bases). The germline gives CDR1 MDHEN, CDR2 SYDVKM. The CDR3 extends over 14 amino acids. V lost 6 bases and J lost 5, with 13 bases in between.

This clonotype turned up a few times. The chain recombines TRBV7-9 with TRBJ2-3; 9 bases agree with TRBD2. Germline CDR1 and CDR2: SEHNR and FQNEAQ (reference sequence). V lost 5 bases and J lost 6; bases outside the gene matches: 9. The CDR3 consists of 15 residues. DNA for the CDR3: TGTGCCAGCAGCACACGGCGGGGGGGGGCCGATACGCAGTATTTT. It yields the protein CASSTRRGGADTQYF.

This clonotype was seen a handful of times. This chain joins TRBV7-8 and TRBJ1-1; 7 bases fit TRBD1. V was clipped by 7 bases and J by 11 bases; unmatched bases: 16. From germline, CDR1 is SGHVS and CDR2 FQNEAQ. The CDR3 contains 14 residues. The CDR3 coding sequence is TGTGCCAGCATCCCCTCGGGAGCACAGGGGAGTGCTTTCTTT. Translation: CASIPSGAQGSAFF. Full variable domain (missing parts from reference TRBV7-8 and TRBJ1-1): GAGVSQSPRYKVAKRGQDVALRCDPISGHVSLFWYQQALGQGPEFLTYFQNEAQLDKSGLPSDRFFAERPEGSVSTLKIQRTQQEDSAVYLCASIPSGAQGSAFFGQGTRLTVV.

This clonotype has just a few counts. This sequence joins TRBV20-1 and TRBJ2-1; possible D gene TRBD2, 6 bases. V dropped 6 bases and J dropped 2 bases, with 20 bases sitting between them. This CDR3 has 16 amino acids. Germline CDR1 and CDR2: DFQATT and SNEGSKA (reference sequence). CDR3 sequence reads: CSAPTARGGTYNEQFF. The CDR3 DNA is TGCAGTGCCCCTACCGCGAGGGGAGGCACCTACAATGAGCAGTTCTTC.

This clonotype occurred a few times. The CDR3 sequence is CASSYLGREGRLTSPSSYEQYF. The CDR3 nucleotides read TGTGCCAGCAGTTATTTGGGGCGGGAGGGCCGACTCACCTCCCCGAGCTCCTACGAGCAGTACTTC. This chain uses TRBV28 with TRBJ2-7, with 9 nucleotides matching TRBD2. The trim removed 4 bases at V and 0 bases at J, leaving 25 bases unmatched. The CDR3 has 22 residues. The germline gives CDR1 MDHEN, CDR2 SYDVKM.

The rearrangement uses TRBV6-5 and TRBJ1-1, with D uncertain. Germline V gene sequence: CDR1 MNHEY, CDR2 SVGAGI. V was shortened by 2 bases and J by 10 bases, with 14 bases between the two germline ends. The CDR3 loop spans 13 amino acids. The DNA for the CDR3 is TGTGCCAGCAGTTACGTTAGGGATGGCGCAGCTTTCTTT. Its translation is CASSYVRDGAAFF.